This T cell receptor beta chain was identified in a study of blood T cell repertoires in COVID-19 (dated by TCRdb to about 2020). Regarding the complete study: Samples from collaborators originated in the United States, Italy and Spain and spanned both the acute and convalescent phases of COVID-19. The material from the prospective study consisted of cDNA or gDNA derived from T cells, B-cell-depleted T cells, or PBMCs. Subjects who had been exposed to COVID-19, were actively infected with it, or had recovered from it provided the deeply sampled blood TCRbeta repertoires that made up the dataset. The repertoires were released in a freely available public database meant as a resource for research on the immune response to SARS-CoV-2. The samples were drawn from the first 160 participants of the ongoing ImmuneRACE study and from some 1,300 subjects provided by 6 global collaborators. Nearly every sample came with metadata listing a de-identified subject ID, COVID-19 status, age in years and sex. Where HLA class I and class II types were available, the types were taken from metadata supplied by the sample provider, not from assay-based typing. Summary of the overall study and its limitations: The quantity of clinical and demographic metadata differed by source and by participant and was supplied without curation.

In the prospective study, participants were roughly 18 to 100 years old, resided in approximately 25 geographic areas of the United States, and were enrolled through a virtual design. To assign participants to cohorts, the prospective study relied on clinical history that participants themselves reported in a screening survey and a study questionnaire. In the prospective study, mobile phlebotomists collected whole blood, serum and a nasopharyngeal or oropharyngeal swab from each participant. Participants in the prospective study had the option to provide additional blood draws and questionnaires over a roughly two-month period. Before DNA extraction, blood samples from the prospective study were shipped at room temperature or frozen. V trim: 4 bases; J trim: 2 bases; unmatched bases: 9. The CDR3 runs 15 residues from the cysteine to the phenylalanine. Of the read, only the CDR3 DNA is kept; its 45 bases are in frame from base 1. In the germline V gene, CDR1 corresponds to SGHRS and CDR2 to YFSETQ.

TCRbeta CDR3 regions were amplified from genomic DNA by means of the immunoSEQ Assay, a bias-controlled multiplex PCR. From the authors' description of their analysis: The number of nucleated cells in each sample was estimated by amplification of reference gene primers within the assay. Sequence reads were collapsed and filtered to measure the absolute abundance of every unique TCRbeta CDR3 rearrangement. For each sample, productive Simpson clonality was calculated as the square root of Simpson's diversity index over productive rearrangements. In TCRdb, the immuneACCESS table is reduced to in-frame sequences with V and J assigned. These tables do not hold every clone; where another copy was compared, an unresolved V gene accounts for under half, and the others remain unexplained. That table supplies the V and J calls and clone size; D and trimming were determined from the DNA. This sample has under 200,000 clones in its table, and 81% of those were observed once. The ten top clones hold around 5.1% of the sample.

As concerns this clone: No antigen is known for it. No much larger clone exists at a distance of one base, and base qualities are not known.

The rearranged chain carries TRBV5-1 and TRBJ2-7; 7 nucleotides in the junction match TRBD1. Sample: PBMCs or T cells enriched from blood (not recorded which). The TCR sequence derives from a woman between 35 and 50 years old with acute COVID-19. This receptor has the CDR3 CASSPGTAETYEQYF. The nucleotides read TGCGCCAGCAGCCCGGGGACAGCGGAAACCTACGAGCAGTACTTC.